This T cell receptor beta chain was sequenced in a study of T cell responses to AZD1222 COVID-19 vaccine (dated by TCRdb to the early 2020s). About the full investigation: A total of 230 to 250 trial participants underwent TCR sequencing, of whom about 210 had received two doses of AZD1222 and 26 had received two doses of the MenACWY control vaccine. Enrollment into the trials was organized by age into subgroups of 18-55, 56-69 and 70-plus years, and those subgroups contained about 150, 27 and 61 TCR-sequenced participants, respectively. Beyond this particular receptor, the publication reports: Conclusions about previously exposed vaccinees are limited because only 5 or 6 AZD1222 recipients were SARS-CoV-2 seropositive at baseline. After two AZD1222 doses, both the breadth and the depth of spike-specific TCRs were significantly higher than at day 0 and than in MenACWY recipients. In the small 56-69-year group, the increase in depth fell short of significance, most likely because of low power. Because no samples from the day 14 peak response were available, repertoires could be characterized only after the peak T cell response. Participants were mostly white British and included more females than males, and it was suggested by the authors that clonal diversity may have been underestimated. Reportedly, almost half of the unique spike-specific TCRs recognized epitopes lying outside the regions that are mutated in the B.1.351 and B.1.1.7 variants. The whole spike protein was spanned by vaccine-associated CD4 TCRs, and dominant responses were seen in regions 160-218 and 743-854.

The CDR3 regions of human TCRbeta chains were analyzed by immunosequencing. In the authors' own workflow: TCRs in the repertoires were compared against a reference library of SARS-CoV-2-specific TCRs that had been generated with the MIRA antigen-specificity platform. Breadth was defined as the fraction of unique TCRs that were SARS-CoV-2-associated, and depth was defined as the fraction of total T cells that were SARS-CoV-2-associated. Using the MIRA data, every spike-specific TCR was mapped to the spike region that the TCR reacted to and assigned to either a CD4 or a CD8 class. Log10-transformed breadth and depth values were compared by one-way ANOVA with Sidak's multiple comparisons tests. TCRdb limited this immuneACCESS table to in-frame rearrangements with V and J called. A share of clones is missing; checked studies link under half to unresolved V genes, and the rest is unexplained. That table furnishes V, J and clone size, whereas the DNA furnished D and trimming. This sample gives 150,000 to 200,000 clones in total; around nine tenths of them show up just once. The biggest ten clones account for 3.6% of the sample.

The time point label, read with the paper, signifies: about 28 days (+/-7) after the second vaccine dose. Taken with the paper, the label for treatment or condition translates to: meningococcal conjugate vaccine given as trial control. Vaccinee samples were obtained from the UK trials COV001 and COV002, which included a single-blind randomized controlled phase 2/3 trial of AZD1222 (ChAdOx1 nCoV-19) in healthy adults. Trial participant PBMC samples were collected at day 0 and day 28 after the second dose for TCRbeta chain sequencing. CDR1 MNHNS and CDR2 SASEGT are derived from the germline V gene. Trimming at the junction amounts to 3 bases on V and 6 bases on J, and the germline ends lie 12 bases apart. Including the terminal cysteine and phenylalanine, the CDR3 comprises 14 residues. The read is trimmed to its CDR3 DNA, 42 bases read in frame from base 1. As to this clone: No antigen is known for it. Within one base of it there is no much larger clone, and no base qualities were kept.

The material sequenced was peripheral blood, taken 28 days after the second dose of the MenACWY control vaccine. The V and J genes are TRBV6-1 and TRBJ1-5; possibly the D gene is TRBD1, per 6 matching bases. The TCR originated in an adult who received the MenACWY meningococcal vaccine as a control. In nucleotides, the sequence is TGTGCCAGCAGTGACAGGGGAGGGAGTCAGCCCCAGCATTTT. This encodes CASSDRGGSQPQHF.